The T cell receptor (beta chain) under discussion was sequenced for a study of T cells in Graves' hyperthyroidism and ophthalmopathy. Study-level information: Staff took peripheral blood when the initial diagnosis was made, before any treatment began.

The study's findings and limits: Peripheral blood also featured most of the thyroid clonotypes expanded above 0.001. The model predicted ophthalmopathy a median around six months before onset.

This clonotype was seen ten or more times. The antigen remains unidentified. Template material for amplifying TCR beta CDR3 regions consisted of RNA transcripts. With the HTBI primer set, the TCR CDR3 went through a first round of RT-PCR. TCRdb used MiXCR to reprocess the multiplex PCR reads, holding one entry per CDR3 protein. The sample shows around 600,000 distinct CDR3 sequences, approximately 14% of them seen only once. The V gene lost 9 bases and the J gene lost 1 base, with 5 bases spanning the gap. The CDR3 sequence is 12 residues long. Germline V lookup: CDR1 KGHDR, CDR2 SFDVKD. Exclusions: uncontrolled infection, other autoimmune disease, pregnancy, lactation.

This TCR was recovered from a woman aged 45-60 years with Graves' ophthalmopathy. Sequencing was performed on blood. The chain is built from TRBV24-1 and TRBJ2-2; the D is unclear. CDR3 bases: TGTGCCACCCGAGGGAACACCGGGGAGCTGTTTTTT. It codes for CATRGNTGELFF.